The T cell receptor (beta chain) under discussion was sequenced for a study of CD8 T cells in Susac syndrome. Sequencing of TCR beta was undertaken in CD8+ and CD4+ T cells derived from blood. Controls were age- and sex-matched healthy donors. The CD8+ and CD4+ T cells were negatively isolated, with the TEMRA cells enriched by FACS. cDNA came from approximately 0.5 to 1 ug RNA primed by random hexamers. With immunoSEQ multiplex PCR, TCR beta CDR3 was amplified across 54 Vbeta and 13 Jbeta. In TCRdb, the immunoSEQ multiplex PCR reads were re-called with MiXCR into one record per CDR3 protein. The data show more than 120,000 distinct CDR3 sequences, with roughly 95% seen just once and 0.084% held by the top ten. The receptor was isolated from a human donor in good health. Sequencing used CD4+ T cells from PBMCs.

The CDR3 DNA is TGTGCCAGCAGCCAAGGGACCCGAGAGAATGAGCAGTTCTTC. It codes for CASSQGTRENEQFF. V and J are TRBV11-2 and TRBJ2-1; perhaps D is TRBD1 or TRBD2 (5 bases each). This CDR3 contains 14 residues. V was trimmed by 5 bases and J by 7 bases, leaving 15 bases between them. Germline lookup yields CDR1 SGHAT and CDR2 FQNNGV.